What follows are 14 T cell receptor beta chains derived from one specimen sequenced in a study of blood T cell repertoires in COVID-19. TCRdb's table, derived via immunoSEQ multiplex PCR, lists solely in-frame clones and lacks some. The data show 360,000 or so clones, nearly 90% seen once. Sequencing input: peripheral blood. Receptors originate from a young man with active or convalescent COVID-19.

The chain uses TRBV6-6 and TRBJ1-6, with TRBD1 matching 8 bases. V dropped 5 bases and J dropped 3; count of bases not matched to a gene: 12. Per germline, CDR1 MNHNY and CDR2 SVGAGI (reference sequence). The CDR3 is 18 residues long. Here the CDR3 DNA reads TGTGCCAGCAGTCCTTCGGCTGGCAGGGGGCTCTATAATTCACCCCTCCACTTT. Encoded protein: CASSPSAGRGLYNSPLHF.

The genes are TRBV7-6 and TRBJ1-1; TRBD1 is a possible D gene (5 bases). This CDR3 spans 15 amino acids. Trimming pared 4 bases from V and 1 base from J, leaving 13 bases between. The germline gives CDR1 SGHVS, CDR2 FNYEAQ. The CDR3 sequence is CASSSRAGTNTEAFF. CDR3 in DNA: TGTGCCAGCAGCTCCCGAGCGGGGACGAACACTGAAGCTTTCTTT. Based on the CDR3 plus reference TRBV7-6 and TRBJ1-1, the full variable domain is GAGVSQSPRYKVTKRGQDVALRCDPISGHVSLYWYRQALGQGPEFLTYFNYEAQQDKSGLPNDRFSAERPEGSISTLTIQRTEQRDSAMYRCASSSRAGTNTEAFFGQGTRLTVV.

This sequence joins TRBV6-1 and TRBJ1-4, with a weak D call TRBD1 (6 bases). There are 15 residues in the CDR3. Germline V gives CDR1 MNHNS, CDR2 SASEGT. Deletions cut 3 bases from V and 5 bases from J, with 13 bases between. CDR3 loop: CASSDETGLNEKLFF. The CDR3, as DNA: TGTGCCAGCAGTGATGAAACAGGGTTGAATGAAAAACTGTTTTTT.

V and J are TRBV5-6 and TRBJ1-2, with 9 positions matching TRBD1. J lost 3 bases, V lost 5 bases, and 5 bases had no gene match. Germline V gene data show CDR1 as SGHDT and CDR2 as YYEEEE. The length of the CDR3 is 14 residues. CDR3 sequence reads: CASRTTGGDYGYTF. CDR3 in DNA: TGTGCCAGCAGGACGACAGGGGGTGACTATGGCTACACCTTC.

The chain recombines TRBV14 with TRBJ1-1; no clear D gene. This CDR3 comprises 13 residues. Germline V lookup: CDR1 SGHDN, CDR2 FVKESK. V lost 3 bases and J 6 bases, leaving 11 bases between the germline ends. CDR3 loop: CASSHAGVPEAFF. The CDR3 coding sequence is TGTGCCAGCAGCCATGCGGGAGTTCCTGAAGCTTTCTTT.

The chain is built from TRBV13 and TRBJ2-2, with no clear D. With 2 bases removed from V and 4 bases from J, the gap between germline ends came to 11 bases. CDR1 and CDR2 (germline): PRHDT, FYEKMQ (reference sequence). The CDR3 totals 15 residues. For the CDR3, the DNA is TGTGCCAGCAGCTTAACGGCAGGCGCCACCGGGGAGCTGTTTTTT. Its translation is CASSLTAGATGELFF. The complete variable domain, with remaining parts taken from reference TRBV13 and TRBJ2-2, reads AAGVIQSPRHLIKEKRETATLKCYPIPRHDTVYWYQQGPGQDPQFLISFYEKMQSDKGSIPDRFSAQQFSDYHSELNMSSLELGDSALYFCASSLTAGATGELFFGEGSRLTVL.

The chain recombines TRBV28 with TRBJ2-7; 8 bases align to TRBD1. Losses at the gene ends were 5 bases for V and 4 bases for J; bases not matched to a gene: 4. CDR1 and CDR2 from the germline V gene are MDHEN and SYDVKM. The CDR3 has 13 amino acids. The CDR3 sequence is CASSRTGKYEQYF. CDR3 coding DNA: TGTGCCAGCAGTCGGACAGGGAAATACGAGCAGTACTTC.

The chain has TRBV7-9 and TRBJ1-2, with D hard to call. The CDR3 extends over 13 amino acids. Germline V gene sequence: CDR1 SEHNR, CDR2 FQNEAQ (reference sequence). Trimming pared 2 bases from V and 5 bases from J, leaving 9 bases between. CDR3 sequence: CASSLSAVYGYTF. In nucleotides, the CDR3 is TGTGCCAGCAGCTTATCGGCGGTTTATGGCTACACCTTC. Complete variable domain (other parts from reference TRBV7-9 and TRBJ1-2): DTGVSQNPRHKITKRGQNVTFRCDPISEHNRLYWYRQTLGQGPEFLTYFQNEAQLEKSRLLSDRFSAERPKGSFSTLEIQRTEQGDSAMYLCASSLSAVYGYTFGSGTRLTVV.

The chain uses TRBV6-2 or TRBV6-3 and TRBJ2-7; the match to TRBD1 covers 8 bases. The V gene's germline CDR1 is MNHEY and CDR2 SVGEGT. V dropped 2 bases and J dropped 1; count of bases not matched to a gene: 4. The CDR3 covers 15 residues. Here the CDR3 reads CASSYDGQGSYEQYF. The CDR3, as DNA: TGTGCCAGCAGTTACGATGGACAGGGATCCTACGAGCAGTACTTC.

This clone was observed once. The chain is built from TRBV20-1 and TRBJ2-7, with D tentatively TRBD1 (5 bases). Germline V gene sequence: CDR1 DFQATT, CDR2 SNEGSKA (reference sequence). This CDR3 is built from 11 residues. Trimming shortened V by 7 bases and J by 1 base, and 8 bases separated the two germline ends. The CDR3 coding sequence is TGCAGTGTAAGACAGTCCTACGAGCAGTACTTC. Protein product: CSVRQSYEQYF.

This chain uses TRBV5-1 with TRBJ1-1, with D hard to call. The CDR3 has 15 residues. V was trimmed by 4 bases and J by 3 bases, leaving 16 bases between them. Per the germline V gene, CDR1 is SGHRS and CDR2 is YFSETQ. CDR3 in amino acids: CASSTVEGPDTEAFF. The CDR3 DNA reads as TGCGCCAGCAGCACCGTCGAGGGTCCGGACACTGAAGCTTTCTTT.

The chain recombines TRBV18 with TRBJ1-3; 8 positions agree with TRBD1. There are 16 residues in the CDR3. CDR1 is KGHSH and CDR2 is LQKENI in the germline V gene. The V gene end was trimmed by 3 bases and the J gene end by 2 bases; junction bases not matched to a gene: 6. CDR3 amino acids: CASSPIDRGTGNTIYF. CDR3 DNA: TGTGCCAGCTCACCCATCGACAGGGGCACTGGAAACACCATATATTTT.

The chain uses TRBV5-1 and TRBJ2-2, with 7 bases that match TRBD2. The CDR3 is made up of 14 amino acids. V was clipped by 4 bases and J by 6 bases; unmatched bases: 6. Germline V gene sequence: CDR1 SGHRS, CDR2 YFSETQ. The chain's CDR3 is CASSAPGGSGELFF. DNA of the CDR3: TGCGCCAGCAGCGCGCCGGGAGGATCCGGGGAGCTGTTTTTT.

The CDR3 protein is CASSPAVTVLITDTQYF. For the CDR3, the DNA is TGTGCCAGCAGCCCCGCGGTCACTGTACTAATCACAGATACGCAGTATTTT. The chain employs TRBV7-2 and TRBJ2-3; the D is unclear. Trimming removed 5 bases at V and 2 bases at J, with 20 bases between. This CDR3 has 17 residues. Germline CDR1 and CDR2: SGHTA and FQGNSA.